This T cell receptor (beta chain) appears in the sequencing data of a study of T cells in localized non-small cell lung cancer. The CDR3 is made up of 15 amino acids. Deletions cut 0 bases from V and 4 bases from J, with 12 bases between. CDR1 LGHNA and CDR2 YSLEER come from the germline V gene. Sequencing was performed with immunoSEQ multiplex PCR; in TCRdb, only in-frame clones are kept and a portion is missing. The data contain 25,000 to 30,000 clones, around 92% of them singletons. Points on this clone: Its antigen is currently unknown.

Points from the study as a whole: Uninvolved adjacent lung had the highest recorded T cell clonality, with tumor below it. Turning up in adjacent lung were a median around 58 of the top 100 tumor clones.

The chain uses TRBV4-3 and TRBJ1-2; the D is unclear. The clonotype originates from a woman aged 35 to 70 with stage III lung adenocarcinoma. Sequenced material: peripheral blood mononuclear cells, taken before any cancer treatment. DNA for the CDR3: TGCGCCAGCAGCCAAGATCTACCGGGCGGCTATGGCTACACCTTC. Its protein product is CASSQDLPGGYGYTF.